The 9 T cell receptor beta chains listed next were all sequenced from one sample in a study of beta chain features in type 1 diabetes. Study findings and constraints: In all four CD4+ subsets, TCRB CDR3 length was significantly, moderately reduced in type 1 diabetes.

Since all of the isolated RNA was reverse transcribed, expressed TCRB transcripts were what got sequenced. Profiling relied on immunoSEQ multiplex PCR, and the TCRdb table lists in-frame clones only, not all of them. The profile shows around 260,000 clones, roughly 25% of them singletons. Their recognized antigens are unknown. The sequencing sample was made of naive CD4+ T cells from blood. Receptor source: a woman aged 30 to 39 with type 1 diabetes.

The rearrangement links TRBV28 to TRBJ2-7; 9 bases are a match to TRBD2. With 2 bases clipped from V and 6 bases from J, the junction kept 5 bases outside the gene matches. This CDR3 has 14 amino acids. Germline-derived CDR1 and CDR2 are MDHEN and SYDVKM. The CDR3 spells CASSLHAGGLEQYF. DNA for the CDR3: TGTGCCAGCAGTTTACACGCGGGAGGGCTCGAGCAGTACTTC. Full variable domain (remainder filled in from reference TRBV28 and TRBJ2-7): DVKVTQSSRYLVKRTGEKVFLECVQDMDHENMFWYRQDPGLGLRLIYFSYDVKMKEKGDIPEGYSVSREKKERFSLILESASTNQTSMYLCASSLHAGGLEQYFGPGTRLTVT.

This clone was observed a handful of times. The chain has TRBV21-1 and TRBJ2-7; the table's D call TRBD1 went unverified against the DNA. TRBV21-1 is designated a pseudogene. The CDR3 loop spans 14 amino acids. This CDR3 is CASSKVDRHYEQYF. The DNA of the CDR3 is TGTGCCAGCAGCAAAGTGGACAGGCACTACGAGCAGTACTTC.

The J gene is TRBJ2-7, the V gene TRBV9; D might be TRBD1 (6 bases). Per germline, CDR1 SGDLS and CDR2 YYNGEE. The CDR3 contains 15 residues. The germline V and J ends were trimmed by 0 bases and 5 bases, with 15 bases remaining between them. In DNA form, the CDR3 reads TGTGCCAGCAGCGTAGAGGGGCACAGGGTAGACGAGCAGTACTTC. Translated: CASSVEGHRVDEQYF.

V and J are TRBV6-5 and TRBJ2-7; D possibly corresponds to TRBD2 (5 bases). CDR3 size: 12 residues. Trimming pared 5 bases from V and 1 base from J, leaving 6 bases between. Germline V gives CDR1 MNHEY, CDR2 SVGAGI. DNA for the CDR3: TGTGCCAGCAGTAGCGGTTCCTACGAGCAGTACTTC. Its translation is CASSSGSYEQYF.

This clone was detected only a few times. The V and J genes are TRBV2 and TRBJ2-1, with TRBD1 matching over 7 bases. There are 15 residues in the CDR3. Germline CDR1 SNHLY, CDR2 FYNNEI. V was clipped by 6 bases and J by 4 bases; unmatched bases: 9. This CDR3 is CASRPPGTVYNEQFF. The CDR3 DNA sequence: TGTGCCAGCAGACCCCCAGGGACAGTTTACAATGAGCAGTTCTTC.

This sequence joins TRBV6-5 and TRBJ1-2; D uncertain. CDR1 MNHEY and CDR2 SVGAGI come from the germline V gene. Trimming removed 7 bases at V and 5 bases at J, with 17 bases between. The CDR3 sequence is 14 residues long. CDR3 DNA sequence: TGTGCCAGCACCCCCCGTGGTCAGGCTTATGGCTACACCTTC. Translated, it gives CASTPRGQAYGYTF.

This clone occurred a few times. CDR3 loop: CSVYRDMNTEAFF. The CDR3 DNA reads TGCAGCGTCTACAGGGATATGAACACTGAAGCTTTCTTT. The rearrangement joins TRBV29-1 to TRBJ1-1; a possible D gene is TRBD1 (6 bases). The germline gives CDR1 SQVTM, CDR2 ANQGSEA. The CDR3 has 13 amino acids. Trimming shortened V by 6 bases and J by 0 bases, and 11 bases separated the two germline ends.

The chain couples TRBV7-9 to TRBJ2-3; tentatively, D is TRBD2 (6 bases). Deletions cut 5 bases from V and 3 bases from J, with 15 bases between. CDR3 length: 15 residues. Germline-derived CDR1 and CDR2 are SEHNR and FQNEAQ (reference sequence). The CDR3, as DNA: TGTGCCAGCAGCAAGACTAGTGGGGCAACAGATACGCAGTATTTT. Encoded protein: CASSKTSGATDTQYF.

The chain recombines TRBV6-5 with TRBJ2-7; 9 bases map to TRBD1. This CDR3 region has 15 residues. Germline V gene sequence: CDR1 MNHEY, CDR2 SVGAGI. The ends lost 5 bases at V and 4 bases at J; junction bases unmatched: 9. In DNA form, the CDR3 reads TGTGCCAGCAGTATGACAGGGGGGAGGTGGTACGAGCAGTACTTC. This codes for CASSMTGGRWYEQYF.